This record looks at one T cell receptor beta chain sequence and its context. The target antigen is unknown. This record belongs to a study of memory CD4+ T cells and cytomegalovirus serostatus. In the authors' workflow: Out-of-frame sequences were removed, leaving 2 million or so distinct TCRbeta sequences. Profiled with immunoSEQ multiplex PCR; TCRdb holds only in-frame clones, not every one. The V and J calls and clone size come from that table; D and trimming were worked out from the DNA. The sample gives 40,000 to 55,000 clones, about three quarters of which show up once; 1.1% to 1.5% is in the top ten. Trimming took 5 bases from V and 6 from J, leaving 13 bases between them. From germline, CDR1 is MNHEY and CDR2 SMNVEV (reference sequence). The CDR3 is 13 amino acids. The sort gate was single viable CD3+CD4+CD8-CD45RO+ cells for memory CD4+ T cells. Findings and caveats of the study: Suggested: most of the CMV-linked TCR signature lies in CD4+ memory cells.

The clonotype originates from an adult in good health and CMV-seropositive. Sequencing used memory CD4+ T cells from blood. The chain joins TRBV27 to TRBJ2-5; tentative D call: TRBD2 (6 bases). The CDR3: CASSPREAKTQYF. The CDR3 nucleotides read TGTGCCAGCAGTCCCAGGGAGGCGAAGACCCAGTACTTC.